This TCR beta chain was retrieved from a study of shared clonotypes between healthy human individuals (dated by TCRdb to the early 2020s). Study-level background: A couple of women and a few men aged 18 to 49 years were included in the cohort. For each donor, three plates each were used for CD4 naive and CD4 memory, two plates were used for CD8 naive, and one plate was used for CD8 memory. To estimate repertoire size and how much clonotype sharing occurs between individuals, the study deeply sequenced the blood TCR repertoires of 4 to 6 healthy adults. To increase sequencing depth and limit assay-specific biases, different laboratories used diverse techniques to prepare libraries and sequence TCR repertoires. Each donor's leukapheresis produced roughly between about 0.9 and 9.5 billion PBMCs.

The donors were healthy, HIV-negative adults with no recently reported acute infections or vaccinations. Every donor was a Caucasian adult residing in Nashville, Tennessee, USA. CD4+ T cells were enriched by magnetic negative selection; naive cells were then positively selected on CD45RA, and the negative fraction formed the memory subset. Blood was collected by leukapheresis, and PBMCs were isolated by Ficoll-Histopaque density gradient centrifugation and then cryopreserved in liquid nitrogen vapor phase. Analytical flow cytometry was used to check the purity and quantity of each magnetically sorted T cell population. From each sorted fraction, genomic DNA was isolated and quantified by UV absorbance on a Nanodrop 2000c. Using the deep immunoSEQ assay, TCR CDR3 regions were amplified from genomic DNA by multiplex PCR. Extracted genomic DNA from each cell subset was spread evenly across all wells of several immunoSEQ 96-well plates, with each plate serving as a replicate. For sorted subsets, about 0.2 ug genomic DNA, equal to approximately 30,000 T cell genomes, was loaded into each replicate PCR. Purified libraries were quantified with a Qubit 3.0 fluorometer, sized on a Bioanalyzer 2100, and re-quantified with the KAPA Library Quantification kit. Every immunoSEQ 96-well plate was sequenced on a dedicated single-read 150-cycle Illumina NextSeq 550 flow cell. The paper's data handling went like this. Because the immunoSEQ output held only junctional sequences and lacked quality scores, the filtering could not match the filtering applied to full-length reads. Sequences were annotated with PyIR, a Python wrapper for IgBLAST v1.9, and V/J genes and CDR3 were assigned using IMGT germline references. Reads with weak V/J assignments (E-value above 1e-6), missing CDR3, stop codons, out-of-frame junctions, or ambiguous translated residues were removed. V3J clonotypes were defined by identical inferred V gene, J gene, and CDR3 amino acid sequence. Percentage overlap between repertoires was calculated by dividing the number of shared unique clonotypes by the size of the smaller repertoire. Three approaches were used to assess repertoire richness: RTK rarefaction, the Chao1 estimator, and Recon v2.1 estimates of unobserved clonotypes. Generation probabilities for all TCRbeta clonotypes obtained by the gDNA method from a handful of donors were computed using OLGA. TCRdb took over this immuneACCESS table, retaining in-frame rearrangements with V and J assigned. Such tables are incomplete; in checked studies, under half of the missing clones stem from an unresolved V gene, and the remainder is unexplained. The V and J calls and clone size were taken over from that table, and D and trimming were inferred from the DNA. Present in this sample are over 2 million clones, around 90% of which were seen just once. 0.37% of the sample goes to the ten largest clones.

The germline V gene specifies SQVTM as CDR1 and ANQGSEA as CDR2. V is pruned by 7 bases and J by 4 bases, leaving 8 bases of the junction without a gene match. Including cysteine and phenylalanine, the CDR3 has 14 amino acids. Here the CDR3 DNA is all that survives: 42 bases in frame from base 1. For this clone: Its antigen remains undetermined. The sample holds no much larger clone one base away, and base qualities are not on file.

Study-wide findings and limitations: Across four donors, approximately 4.9% of naive CD4, approximately 3.5% of naive CD8, 2.3% of memory CD4, and over 0.35% of memory CD8 clonotypes were shared. Sampling was restricted to blood, and TCR repertoires in tissues likely differ from the TCR repertoires found in blood. Rarefaction of sorted-subset datasets indicated incomplete sequencing despite the large sequencing depth. Naive subsets generally had larger estimated clonotype richness than memory subsets. Because the study included only a small number of donors, the genetic and exposure-history diversity represented was limited. Based on pairwise subsampling, the degree of clonotype sharing among donors was expected to be affected by sequencing depth. Higher generation probabilities were observed for clonotypes shared by all four sorted-subset donors than for non-shared clonotypes.

The sequence is built from TRBV29-1 and TRBJ2-1, and 9 bases in between align with TRBD2. The receptor was isolated from a man younger than 30 in good health. Some clones in this sample may be carry-over from other donors' samples. The sequenced material came from naive CD4+ T cells from PBMCs. According to the study, the label for this sample's cell subset or site signals: CD45RA+ positively selected. The sequence in DNA is TGCAGCGCGGAGACTAGCGGACTATACAATGAGCAGTTCTTC. Translation gives CSAETSGLYNEQFF.